A single sample gave rise to the 3 T cell receptor beta chains below, sequenced in a study of PD-1 blockade in classical Hodgkin lymphoma. The data were produced by immunoSEQ multiplex PCR, yet TCRdb's version contains in-frame clones alone and is incomplete. Of 20,000 to 25,000 clones detected, 71% appear once; the ten largest clones hold around 15%. Every patient experienced relapse after autologous stem cell transplantation, and brentuximab vedotin exposure varied. The sequences come from peripheral blood mononuclear cells (PBMCs), collected at baseline. Receptors were obtained from a human donor with classical Hodgkin lymphoma.

The CDR3 DNA follows: TGTGCCAACTCTGAGCGGGTCCCCACAGATACGCAGTATTTT. Protein: CANSERVPTDTQYF. The gene calls are TRBV2 and TRBJ2-3, with D possibly matching TRBD2 (6 bases). The germline V and J ends were trimmed by 10 bases and 2 bases, with 16 bases remaining between them. Germline lookup yields CDR1 SNHLY and CDR2 FYNNEI. The CDR3 totals 14 residues.

With regard to this clone: In the same sample, other DNA sequences code for this CDR3. The CDR3 coding sequence is TGCAGCGCTGCTAACACTGAAGCTTTCTTT. Translating gives CSAANTEAFF. This chain connects TRBV29-1 to TRBJ1-1; unclear D gene. V lost 7 bases and J lost 2, with 5 bases in between. Germline CDR1 reads SQVTM; CDR2 reads ANQGSEA. CDR3 size: 10 residues.

This rearrangement joins TRBV7-9 to TRBJ2-7; D perhaps matches TRBD2 (6 bases). CDR3 length equals 15 residues. Germline lookup yields CDR1 SEHNR and CDR2 FQNEAQ (reference sequence). With 2 bases removed from V and 1 base from J, the gap between germline ends came to 12 bases. The CDR3 DNA reads TGTGCCAGCAGCTTAACGGGAGTTCGGTCCTACGAGCAGTACTTC. This encodes CASSLTGVRSYEQYF.